Listed below are T cell receptor beta chains from one sample, sequenced in a study of blood T cell repertoires in COVID-19. Here immunoSEQ multiplex PCR was the method, and the copy in TCRdb shows in-frame clones only, minus some. The sample has about 110,000 clones, about 79% seen once; the top ten hold 7.9%. The sample comprised peripheral blood. These receptors were taken from a woman over 75 with active or convalescent COVID-19. The conserved cysteine and the conserved F or W are not part of the CDR3 here.

>TRBV28|TRBJ2-5
ASTHRLAGWQETQY
>TRBV5-1|TRBJ1-6
ASSLGDGQGYSPLH
>TRBV6-1|TRBJ2-3
ASSEGTTSTDTQY
>TRBV11-2|TRBJ2-1
ASSLVWAVSYNEQF
>TRBV3-1/TRBV3-2|TRBJ2-7
ASSGTGGDWN
>TRBV28|TRBJ2-6
ASSLLSGDSGANVLT
>TRBV20-1|TRBJ1-5
SASVDRITNQPQH
>TRBV19|TRBJ2-7
ASSISYGAAQY
>TRBV5-1|TRBJ2-1
ASSASFSGSTAYNEQF
>TRBV28|TRBJ2-5
ASSLSGGGEETQY
>TRBV2|TRBJ2-4
ASSVLAENIQY
>TRBV7-8|TRBJ1-6
ASSLEGISSYNSPLH
>TRBV5-1|TRBJ2-7
ASSLEALAGAGEQY
>TRBV9|TRBJ2-7
ASSVNPLSSYEQY
>TRBV18|TRBJ1-1
ASYATGNMNTEAF
>TRBV5-1|TRBJ1-1
ASSTGQGGLPNTEAF
>TRBV10-3|TRBJ1-5
AISEQGIGQPQH
>TRBV5-5|TRBJ2-7
ASSLVQGPYEQY